Described below is a single TCR beta chain sequence and its context. This entry is derived from a study of blood T cell repertoires in COVID-19. V was shortened by 1 base and J by 4 bases, with 13 bases between the two germline ends. CDR1 and CDR2 (germline): SGHAT, FQNNGV. This CDR3 is 15 amino acids long. Authors' data handling: Estimates of nucleated cell counts were drawn from the amplification of reference gene primers. Libraries were prepared by immunoSEQ multiplex PCR; TCRdb keeps only in-frame clonotypes and omits some of them. V, J and clone size reflect that table, while D and trimming were determined from the DNA. The sample has about 250,000 clones, 84% seen once.

The chain links TRBV11-2 to TRBJ2-5; no reliable D call. The clonotype comes from a man aged 50-60 years with acute or convalescent COVID-19. The sequenced material came from peripheral blood. CDR3 amino acids: CASSLVGQAAETQYF. Written as DNA, the CDR3 is TGTGCCAGCAGCTTAGTTGGGCAGGCAGCAGAGACCCAGTACTTC.